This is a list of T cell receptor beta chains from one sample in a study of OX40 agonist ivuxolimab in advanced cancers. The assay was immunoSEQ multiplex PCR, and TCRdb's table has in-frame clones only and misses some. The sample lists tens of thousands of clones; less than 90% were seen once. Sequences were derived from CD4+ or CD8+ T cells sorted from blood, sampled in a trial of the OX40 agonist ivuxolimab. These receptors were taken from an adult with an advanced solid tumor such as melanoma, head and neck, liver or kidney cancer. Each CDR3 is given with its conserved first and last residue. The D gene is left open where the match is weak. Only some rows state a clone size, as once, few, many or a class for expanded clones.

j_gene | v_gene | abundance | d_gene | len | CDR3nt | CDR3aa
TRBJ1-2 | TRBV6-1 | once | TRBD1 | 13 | TGTGCCAGCGGGGAGACAGGGACTTTCGGCTACACCTTC | CASGETGTFGYTF
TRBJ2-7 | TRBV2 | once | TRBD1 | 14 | TGTGCCAGCAGTCCCGGGGACAGCACCTACGAGCAGTACTTC | CASSPGDSTYEQYF
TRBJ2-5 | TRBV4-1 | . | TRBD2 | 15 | TGCGCCAGCAGCCAAGAGGGGGGAGGGCCAGAGACCCAGTACTTC | CASSQEGGGPETQYF
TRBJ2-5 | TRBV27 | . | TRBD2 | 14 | TGTGCCAGCAGTCCCGCGCGGGGGGAGGCGACCCAGTACTTC | CASSPARGEATQYF
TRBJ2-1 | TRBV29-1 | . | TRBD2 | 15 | TGCAGCGTTTCACCCGGACTAGCGGGCCATAATGAGCAGTTCTTC | CSVSPGLAGHNEQFF
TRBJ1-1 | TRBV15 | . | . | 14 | TGTGCCACCAGCAGAGGCGGCAGGAACACTGAAGCTTTCTTT | CATSRGGRNTEAFF
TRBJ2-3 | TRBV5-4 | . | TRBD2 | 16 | TGTGCCAGCAGGGATGCCGGGACTAGCCCGGCAGATACGCAGTATTTT | CASRDAGTSPADTQYF
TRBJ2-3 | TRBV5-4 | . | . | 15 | TGTGCCAGCAGCTGGACCGGGACCGAGGGAAATACGCAGTATTTT | CASSWTGTEGNTQYF
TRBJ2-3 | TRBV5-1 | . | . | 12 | TGCGCCAGCAGCTTACGGACAGATACGCAGTATTTT | CASSLRTDTQYF
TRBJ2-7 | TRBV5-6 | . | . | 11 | TGTGCCAGCAGCTTGTCGGCCGAGCAGTACTTC | CASSLSAEQYF
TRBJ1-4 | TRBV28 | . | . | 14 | TGTGCCAGCAGTTTGGGGGTAACTAATGAAAAACTGTTTTTT | CASSLGVTNEKLFF
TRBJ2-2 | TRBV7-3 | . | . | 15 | TGTGCCAGCAGCTTGTGGACGAGGGACACCGGGGAGCTGTTTTTT | CASSLWTRDTGELFF
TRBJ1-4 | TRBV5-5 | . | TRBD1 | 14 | TGTGCCAGCAGCCCGACAGGGGTGAATGAAAAACTGTTTTTT | CASSPTGVNEKLFF
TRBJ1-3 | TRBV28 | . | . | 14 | TGTGCCAGCACCCCCGGCGTCACGGGAAACACCATATATTTT | CASTPGVTGNTIYF
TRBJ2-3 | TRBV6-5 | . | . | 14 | TGTGCCAGCAGTTGGACTACGACCCCCTGGGCGCAGTATTTT | CASSWTTTPWAQYF
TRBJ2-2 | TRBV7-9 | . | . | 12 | TGTGCCAGCAGCTTAAACACCGGGGAGCTGTTTTTT | CASSLNTGELFF
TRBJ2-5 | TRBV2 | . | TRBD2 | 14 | TGTGCCAGCAGTGGGCGGCGGGGGGGTGAGACCCAGTACTTC | CASSGRRGGETQYF
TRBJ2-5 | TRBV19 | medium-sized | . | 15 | TGTGCCAGTAGTATTAGAGGGGGGACCCAAGAGACCCAGTACTTC | CASSIRGGTQETQYF
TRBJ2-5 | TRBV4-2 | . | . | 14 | TGTGCCAGCAGCCCCACTGGCCCAGAAGAGACCCAGTACTTC | CASSPTGPEETQYF
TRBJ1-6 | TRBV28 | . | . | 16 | TGTGCCAGCAGTCCCTCCCTCGGGACGGCCAATTCACCCCTCCACTTT | CASSPSLGTANSPLHF
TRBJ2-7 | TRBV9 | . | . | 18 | TGTGCCAGCAGCGTAGCTACAGGGGGTAGCGGGAGAAGCCACGAGCAGTACTTC | CASSVATGGSGRSHEQYF
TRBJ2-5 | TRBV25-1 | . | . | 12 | TGTGCCAGCAGTGGGACTTGGGAGACCCAGTACTTC | CASSGTWETQYF
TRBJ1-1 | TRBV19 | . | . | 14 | TGTGCCAGTAGTCCGGGGGCCATGAACACTGAAGCTTTCTTT | CASSPGAMNTEAFF
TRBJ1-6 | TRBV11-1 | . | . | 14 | TGTGCCTGGCTCATTTGTAAGCTAAATTCACCCCTCCACTTT | CAWLICKLNSPLHF
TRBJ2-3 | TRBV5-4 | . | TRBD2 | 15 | TGTGCCAGCAGCGGCTTCGGGGGGAGGGCAGATACGCAGTATTTT | CASSGFGGRADTQYF
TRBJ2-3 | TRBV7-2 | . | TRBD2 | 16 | TGTGCCAGCAGATATCTACTAGCGGGAGACACAGATACGCAGTATTTT | CASRYLLAGDTDTQYF
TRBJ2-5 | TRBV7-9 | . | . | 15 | TGTGCCAGCAGCTTAGAGCCCGGCGTACCAGAGACCCAGTACTTC | CASSLEPGVPETQYF
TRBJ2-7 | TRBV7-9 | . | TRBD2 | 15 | TGTGCCAGCAGCCCTTCGGGAGGGGGGAGCTACGAGCAGTACTTC | CASSPSGGGSYEQYF
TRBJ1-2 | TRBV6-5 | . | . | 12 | TGTGCCAGCAGCCTTTATGCGGGTGGCTACACCTTC | CASSLYAGGYTF
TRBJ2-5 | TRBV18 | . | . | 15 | TGTGCCAGCTCACCCATAGCGGAAAGCCAAGAGACCCAGTACTTC | CASSPIAESQETQYF
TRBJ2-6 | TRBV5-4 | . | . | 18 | TGTGCCAGCAGCTTGGTAGGGGGTTATGGCTCTGGGGCCAACGTCCTGACTTTC | CASSLVGGYGSGANVLTF
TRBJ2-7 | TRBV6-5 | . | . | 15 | TGTGCCAGCAGTTCCCCCAAAAGAGTCTCCTACGAGCAGTACTTC | CASSSPKRVSYEQYF
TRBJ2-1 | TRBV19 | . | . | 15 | TGTGCCAGTAGTATCTCCTTTCGTATGGGCGGTGAGCAGTTCTTC | CASSISFRMGGEQFF
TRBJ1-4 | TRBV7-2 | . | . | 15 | TGTGCCAGCAGCTTAGTAGGCCAGGGAGGGGAAAAACTGTTTTTT | CASSLVGQGGEKLFF
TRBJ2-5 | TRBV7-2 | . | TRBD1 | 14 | TGTGCCAGCAGCAGGGGACAGCTTATGGAGACCCAGTACTTC | CASSRGQLMETQYF
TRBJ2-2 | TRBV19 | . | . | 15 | TGTGCCAGTAGTAATGGCGGACTCAACACCGGGGAGCTGTTTTTT | CASSNGGLNTGELFF
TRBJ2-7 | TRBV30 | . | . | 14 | TGTGCCGCTCCAGGGGGGGGCCCCGGCGACGAGCAGTACTTC | CAAPGGGPGDEQYF
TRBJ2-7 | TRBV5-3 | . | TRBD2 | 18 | TGTGCCAGAAGCTGTCCCGGACTAGCGGGAGGGATATCCTACGAGCAGTACTTC | CARSCPGLAGGISYEQYF
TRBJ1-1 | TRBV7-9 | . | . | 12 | TGTGCCAGCAGCGAGACCGCCAGGGCAGCTTTCTTT | CASSETARAAFF
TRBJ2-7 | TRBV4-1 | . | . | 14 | TGCGCCAGCAGCCAAGGGGGATTGGGCTACGAGCAGTACTTC | CASSQGGLGYEQYF
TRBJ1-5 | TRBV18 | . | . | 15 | TGTGCCAGCTCACCAGAGCAGGGCCCCAATCAGCCCCAGCATTTT | CASSPEQGPNQPQHF
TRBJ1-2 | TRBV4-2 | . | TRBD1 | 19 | TGTGCCAGCAGCCAAGATCGAAACCTTTGGACAGGGGCAAACTATGGCTACACCTTC | CASSQDRNLWTGANYGYTF
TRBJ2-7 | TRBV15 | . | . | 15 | TGTGCCACCAGCGAGAGGGTGGACGCGACCTACGAGCAGTACTTC | CATSERVDATYEQYF
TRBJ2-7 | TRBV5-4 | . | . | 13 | TGTGCCAGCAGCTTGATGGGAACTAACGAGCAGTACTTC | CASSLMGTNEQYF
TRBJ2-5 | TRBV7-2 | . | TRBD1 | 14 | TGTGCCAGCAGCCCGACAGGGATTGAGGAGACCCAGTACTTC | CASSPTGIEETQYF
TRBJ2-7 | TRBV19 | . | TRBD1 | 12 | TGTGCCAGCAGGGACAGGGGATACGAGCAGTACTTC | CASRDRGYEQYF
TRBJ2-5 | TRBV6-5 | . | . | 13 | TGTGCCAGCACCGATTCGGCCACTCTGTCCCAGTACTTC | CASTDSATLSQYF
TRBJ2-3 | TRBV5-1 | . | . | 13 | TGCGCCAGCAGCCGCCCAGGGGGGGATACGCAGTATTTT | CASSRPGGDTQYF
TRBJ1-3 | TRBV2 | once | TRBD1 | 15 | TGTGCCAGCAGCTCGGGGACAGGGCAGGGAAACACCATATATTTT | CASSSGTGQGNTIYF
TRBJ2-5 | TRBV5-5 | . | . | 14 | TGTGCCAGCAGCCGCCGGGGAGCCGAAGAGACCCAGTACTTC | CASSRRGAEETQYF
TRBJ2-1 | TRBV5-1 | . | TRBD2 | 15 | TGCGCCAGCAGCTTGGGTGCGGGGGGGGTCAATGAGCAGTTCTTC | CASSLGAGGVNEQFF
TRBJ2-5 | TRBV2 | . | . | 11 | TGTGCCAGCAGTTCCGACAGAGCCCAGTACTTC | CASSSDRAQYF
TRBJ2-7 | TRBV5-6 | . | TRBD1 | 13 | TGTGCCAGCAGCCCACAGGGGTTGTACGAGCAGTACTTC | CASSPQGLYEQYF
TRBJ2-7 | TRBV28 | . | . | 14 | TGTGCCAGCACCTTCGGACTGGGAATGGGCGAGCAGTACTTC | CASTFGLGMGEQYF
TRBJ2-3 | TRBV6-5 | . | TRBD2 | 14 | TGTGCCAGCAGTTGGACTAGCGGCACAGATACGCAGTATTTT | CASSWTSGTDTQYF
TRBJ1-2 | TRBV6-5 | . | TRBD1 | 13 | TGTGCCAGCAGCCGGACAGGGCGAGGTGGCTACACCTTC | CASSRTGRGGYTF
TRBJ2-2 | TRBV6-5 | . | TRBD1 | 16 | TGTGCCAGCAGTTTCCCGGGACAGGGGGCCACCGGGGAGCTGTTTTTT | CASSFPGQGATGELFF
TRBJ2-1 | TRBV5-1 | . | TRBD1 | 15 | TGCGCCAGCAGCCTAGGGGGCCGAATGGGGAATGAGCAGTTCTTC | CASSLGGRMGNEQFF
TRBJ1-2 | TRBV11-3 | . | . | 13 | TGTGCCAGCAGCCACAATAATTTGAGTGGCTACACCTTC | CASSHNNLSGYTF